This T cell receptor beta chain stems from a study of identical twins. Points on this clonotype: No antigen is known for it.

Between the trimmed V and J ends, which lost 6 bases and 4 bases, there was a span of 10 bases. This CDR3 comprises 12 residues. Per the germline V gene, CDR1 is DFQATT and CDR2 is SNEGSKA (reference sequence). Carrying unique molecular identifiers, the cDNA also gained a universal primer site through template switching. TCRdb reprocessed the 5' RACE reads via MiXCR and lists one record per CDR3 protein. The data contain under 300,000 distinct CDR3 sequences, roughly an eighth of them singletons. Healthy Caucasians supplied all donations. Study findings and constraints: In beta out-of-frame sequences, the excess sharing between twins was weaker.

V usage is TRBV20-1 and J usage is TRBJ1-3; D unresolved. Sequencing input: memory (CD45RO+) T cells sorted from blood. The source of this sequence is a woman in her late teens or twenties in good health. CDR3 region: CSATGFGNTIYF. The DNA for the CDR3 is TGCAGTGCCACGGGGTTCGGAAACACCATATATTTT.